This TCR beta chain was sequenced in a study of blood T cells in healthy people across ages. This clonotype was seen only a few times. Its specificity is unknown. The study's findings and limits: Unsorted PBMCs blocked a conclusive comparison of naive and antigen-experienced cells. The diversity estimates, figures obtained from one million T cells, were considered underestimates.

Trimming removed 5 bases from V and 4 bases from J, with 13 bases in between. This CDR3 has 13 residues. The germline CDR1 and CDR2 sequences are DFQATT and SNEGSKA (reference sequence). Through a sample-barcoded 5' primer and a J-beta primer mix, a second PCR was run for roughly 7 to 11 cycles. TCRdb used MiXCR to reprocess the 5' RACE reads, holding one entry per CDR3 protein. This sample has roughly 1,800,000 distinct CDR3 sequences, with roughly 49% found just once. The chain is built from TRBV20-1 and TRBJ2-3; possibly TRBD1 for D (5 bases). The source is a woman between 35 and 50 years old in good health. Sample: blood. CDR3 in DNA: TGCAGTGCTCGACCTAGGGGATCAGATACGCAGTATTTT. Translation gives CSARPRGSDTQYF.